This is a list of T cell receptor beta chains from one sample in a study of blood T cell repertoires in COVID-19. TCRdb keeps only in-frame clones here, not all; method: immunoSEQ multiplex PCR. The sample records hundreds of thousands of clones, 89% being singletons. Sequencing input: peripheral blood. These receptors all stem from a young man with COVID-19, enrolled during active disease. The CDR3 runs from the conserved cysteine through the conserved F or W. D genes are given only for firm matches. Some rows mark clone size as missing; the rest say once, few, many or name a class of expanded clone.

V gene,D gene,J gene,clone size,CDR3 DNA,CDR3 protein
TRBV10-1,.,TRBJ1-2,.,TGCGCCAGCAGTTCAACTATCGGAACAGGCTATGGCTACACCTTC,CASSSTIGTGYGYTF
TRBV2,TRBD2,TRBJ2-3,.,TGTGCCAGCAAAAAGACTAGCGGGGGAACAGATACGCAGTATTTT,CASKKTSGGTDTQYF
TRBV3-1/TRBV3-2,.,TRBJ2-4,.,TGTGCCAGCAGCCTAACGGACTTGGGCATTCAGTACTTC,CASSLTDLGIQYF
TRBV2,TRBD2,TRBJ2-7,.,TGTGCCAGCAGTATTAGCGGGGGGGCCTACGAGCAGTACTTC,CASSISGGAYEQYF
TRBV10-3,TRBD1,TRBJ2-7,.,TGTGCCACCACCTCGGACAGGGCCTACGAGCAGTACTTC,CATTSDRAYEQYF
TRBV27,TRBD2,TRBJ2-7,.,TGTGCCAGCAGTCCAATGACTAGCGGGATTGAGCAGTACTTC,CASSPMTSGIEQYF
TRBV7-9,.,TRBJ1-4,.,TGTGCCAGCAGCCCCGGGTTTGGGGAAAAACTGTTTTTT,CASSPGFGEKLFF
TRBV7-9,.,TRBJ1-2,.,TGTGCCAGCAGCTTTTCCTTGGACGGCCGACTATCGATTTATGGCTACACCTTC,CASSFSLDGRLSIYGYTF
TRBV6-5,.,TRBJ2-2,.,TGTGCCAGCCTAACAGGGTGGGGCACCGGGGAGCTGTTTTTT,CASLTGWGTGELFF
TRBV7-9,.,TRBJ2-3,.,TGTGCCAGCAGGCTAACAGGGTCCCCCACAGATACGCAGTATTTT,CASRLTGSPTDTQYF
TRBV12-3/TRBV12-4,TRBD1,TRBJ1-5,many,TGTGCCAGCCGCGGGACAGGCAATCAGCCCCAGCATTTT,CASRGTGNQPQHF
TRBV12-5,.,TRBJ2-7,.,TGTGCTAGTGGTGCCCGACATTTCTCCTACGAGCAGTACTTC,CASGARHFSYEQYF
TRBV7-2,TRBD1,TRBJ1-2,.,TGTGCCAGCATCCGGGACAGGGGGGACTATGGCTACACCTTC,CASIRDRGDYGYTF
TRBV7-7,TRBD2,TRBJ2-5,.,TGTGCCAGCAGCTTAGGGACTAGCGGGGGGGCCTTAGAGACCCAGTACTTC,CASSLGTSGGALETQYF
TRBV27,.,TRBJ2-7,.,TGTGCCAGCAGTAGCAGGGCCCGTTCCTACGAGCAGTACTTC,CASSSRARSYEQYF
TRBV5-1,.,TRBJ2-6,.,TGCGCCAGCAGCCCTGGCAGGGCTACGGGGGCCAACGTCCTGACTTTC,CASSPGRATGANVLTF
TRBV10-2,.,TRBJ1-2,few,TGCGCCAGCAGTGAGGGGGGCCCCTATGGCTACACCTTC,CASSEGGPYGYTF
TRBV7-2,TRBD2,TRBJ2-4,.,TGTGCCAGCAGCTATCTAGCGGGGTCGGAGGGCATTCAGTACTTC,CASSYLAGSEGIQYF
TRBV7-6,.,TRBJ1-2,.,TGTGCCAGCAGCTCGCAGGGCGGGGCTACCTATGGCTACACCTTC,CASSSQGGATYGYTF
TRBV7-2,.,TRBJ1-3,.,TGTGCCAGCAGCTTAGTAGGGGGGGCTGGAAACACCATATATTTT,CASSLVGGAGNTIYF
TRBV19,.,TRBJ1-5,.,TGTGCCAGTAGTCAGTTTAGCAATCAGCCCCAGCATTTT,CASSQFSNQPQHF
TRBV5-1,.,TRBJ2-5,.,TGCGCCAGCAGCCTGGGGGGAGCCGGACAGCAAGAGACCCAGTACTTC,CASSLGGAGQQETQYF
TRBV2,.,TRBJ1-1,few,TGTGCCAGCAGAGGACCCGGCCGGGCAACAGGCAATGAAGCTTTCTTT,CASRGPGRATGNEAFF
TRBV5-1,.,TRBJ2-5,.,TGCGCCAGCAGCTTTCAGTCGGAGGAGACCCAGTACTTC,CASSFQSEETQYF
TRBV7-9,.,TRBJ1-6,few,TGTGCCAGCAGCTTAGGTCAGAATAATTCACCCCTCCACTTT,CASSLGQNNSPLHF
TRBV4-2,TRBD1,TRBJ1-6,.,TGTGCCAGCAGCATCAGACAGGGGACGGATTCACCCCTCCACTTT,CASSIRQGTDSPLHF
TRBV20-1,TRBD2,TRBJ2-7,once,TGCAGTGCTAGTCCACTAGCGATCTACGAGCAGTACTTC,CSASPLAIYEQYF
TRBV7-9,.,TRBJ2-1,.,TGTGCCAGCAGCCCCCCCCTCTCAAGGTGGGGCAACAATGAGCAGTTCTTC,CASSPPLSRWGNNEQFF
TRBV6-5,TRBD1,TRBJ2-7,few,TGTGCCAGCGGGGACAGAACCTACGAGCAGTACTTC,CASGDRTYEQYF
TRBV27,TRBD1,TRBJ2-5,.,TGTGCCAGCAGCCCAGGGGGCCGAGAGACCCAGTACTTC,CASSPGGRETQYF
TRBV15,TRBD1,TRBJ1-1,.,TGTGCCACCAGCAGAGCTCCGACAGGGGGTGGCACTGAAGCTTTCTTT,CATSRAPTGGGTEAFF
TRBV2,.,TRBJ1-4,.,TGTGCCAGCAGGGGAGAAGTGGGGGAAAAACTGTTTTTT,CASRGEVGEKLFF
TRBV7-9,.,TRBJ2-2,.,TGTGCCAACCACCCGGTCGATTTGAACACCGGGGAGCTGTTTTTT,CANHPVDLNTGELFF
TRBV5-5,TRBD1,TRBJ2-1,.,TGTGCCAGCATTAACAGGGGGTCCTACAATGAGCAGTTCTTC,CASINRGSYNEQFF
TRBV12-3/TRBV12-4,.,TRBJ2-1,.,TGTGCCAGCAGTATACAGGGCAATGAGCAGTTCTTC,CASSIQGNEQFF
TRBV2,.,TRBJ1-1,.,TGTGCCAGCAGTGGAGAGTTCACTAACACTGAAGCTTTCTTT,CASSGEFTNTEAFF
TRBV11-2,.,TRBJ1-2,.,TGTGCCAGCAGCTTCGGCAGGAGCTACACCTTC,CASSFGRSYTF
TRBV9,.,TRBJ1-5,.,TGTGCCAGCAGCGGGGTGAACGGACGGGGGCCCCAGCATTTT,CASSGVNGRGPQHF
TRBV4-2,TRBD2,TRBJ2-7,.,TGTGCCAGCAGCCAAGACCCGGGACTAGCTATTCACGAGCAGTACTTC,CASSQDPGLAIHEQYF
TRBV16,.,TRBJ2-1,once,TGTGCCAGCAGCCCCGGTGGGTCACGTAGGGGGAACGAGCAGTTCTTC,CASSPGGSRRGNEQFF
TRBV2,.,TRBJ2-5,.,TGTGCCAGCAGTACAAACAGGGGGAGGGATGAGACCCAGTACTTC,CASSTNRGRDETQYF
TRBV25-1,TRBD2,TRBJ2-7,.,TGTGCCAGCAGTGGCGGACTAGCGGGGATCTCCTACGAGCAGTACTTC,CASSGGLAGISYEQYF
TRBV10-1,TRBD2,TRBJ2-7,.,TGCGCCAGCATAAGGACTAGCGGACGGGAGGGCTCCTACGAGCAGTACTTC,CASIRTSGREGSYEQYF
TRBV28,TRBD1,TRBJ1-3,few,TGTGCCAGCAGCCGGACAGGGGGAAACACCATATATTTT,CASSRTGGNTIYF
TRBV5-6,TRBD2,TRBJ2-3,.,TGTGCCAGCAGCCTGGGACTAGCGGGACCCCCAGATACGCAGTATTTT,CASSLGLAGPPDTQYF